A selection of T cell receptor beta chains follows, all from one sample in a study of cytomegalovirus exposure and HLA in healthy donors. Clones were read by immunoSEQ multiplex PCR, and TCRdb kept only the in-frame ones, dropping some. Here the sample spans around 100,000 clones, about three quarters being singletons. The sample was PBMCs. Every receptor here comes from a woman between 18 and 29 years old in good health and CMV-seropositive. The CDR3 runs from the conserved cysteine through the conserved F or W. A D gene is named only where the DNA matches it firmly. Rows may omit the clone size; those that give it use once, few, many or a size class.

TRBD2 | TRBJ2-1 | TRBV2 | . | CASGGLAGGMFF | TGTGCCAGCGGGGGGCTAGCGGGAGGTATGTTCTTC
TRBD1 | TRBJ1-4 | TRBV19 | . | CASTRQGATNEKLFF | TGTGCCAGTACCCGACAGGGGGCGACTAATGAAAAACTGTTTTTT
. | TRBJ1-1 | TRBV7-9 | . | CASSSPLGRMTEAFF | TGTGCCAGCAGCTCCCCCCTGGGCCGTATGACTGAAGCTTTCTTT
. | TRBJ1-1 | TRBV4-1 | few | CASSQGSGKNTEAFF | TGCGCCAGCAGCCAAGGATCGGGAAAGAACACTGAAGCTTTCTTT
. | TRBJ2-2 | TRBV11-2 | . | CASSWGQNTGELFF | TGTGCCAGCAGCTGGGGGCAGAACACCGGGGAGCTGTTTTTT
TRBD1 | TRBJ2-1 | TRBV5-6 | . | CASSHRGSTEQFF | TGTGCCAGCAGCCACAGGGGTTCTACTGAGCAGTTCTTC
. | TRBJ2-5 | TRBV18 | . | CASSPRAPQGANQETQYF | TGTGCCAGCTCACCACGCGCCCCGCAGGGCGCTAACCAAGAGACCCAGTACTTC
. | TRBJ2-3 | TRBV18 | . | CASSDSITDTQYF | TGTGCCAGCTCCGACAGCATCACAGATACGCAGTATTTT
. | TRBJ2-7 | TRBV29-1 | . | CSVGYGGLSYEQYF | TGCAGCGTTGGATATGGAGGGCTATCCTACGAGCAGTACTTC
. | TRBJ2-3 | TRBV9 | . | CASSDGLPTQYF | TGTGCCAGCAGCGACGGACTCCCGACGCAGTATTTT
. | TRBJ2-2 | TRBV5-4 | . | CASSLAGQNTGELFF | TGTGCCAGCAGCTTGGCGGGACAGAACACCGGGGAGCTGTTTTTT
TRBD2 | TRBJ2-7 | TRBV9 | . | CASSDGTSAHYEQYF | TGTGCCAGCAGCGACGGGACTAGCGCGCACTACGAGCAGTACTTC
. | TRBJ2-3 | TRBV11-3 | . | CASSLGGGGTDTQYF | TGTGCCAGCAGCTTAGGGGGCGGTGGCACAGATACGCAGTATTTT
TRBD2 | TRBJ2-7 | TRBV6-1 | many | CASSEGLAGGNEQYF | TGTGCCAGCAGTGAGGGACTAGCGGGAGGCAACGAGCAGTACTTC
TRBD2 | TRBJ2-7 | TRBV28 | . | CASSTSPGLNYEQYF | TGTGCCAGCAGTACCTCGCCGGGACTAAACTACGAGCAGTACTTC
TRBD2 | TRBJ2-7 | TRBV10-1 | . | CATPPGLGNYEQYF | TGCGCCACCCCTCCCGGACTAGGGAACTACGAGCAGTACTTC
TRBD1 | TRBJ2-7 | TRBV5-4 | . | CASSTPGQPYEQYF | TGTGCCAGCAGCACCCCGGGACAGCCCTACGAGCAGTACTTC
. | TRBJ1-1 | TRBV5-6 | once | CASRTGWSGTEAFF | TGTGCCAGCAGAACAGGGTGGTCGGGCACTGAAGCTTTCTTT
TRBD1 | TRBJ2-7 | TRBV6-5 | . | CASSLGTASYEQYF | TGTGCCAGCAGTTTGGGGACAGCATCCTACGAGCAGTACTTC
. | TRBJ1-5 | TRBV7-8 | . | CASSLGSRVRNQPQHF | TGTGCCAGCAGCTTAGGGTCCCGGGTTAGGAATCAGCCCCAGCATTTT
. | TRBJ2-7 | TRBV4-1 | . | CASSQDSYADSYEQYF | TGCGCCAGCAGCCAAGATTCGTACGCGGACTCCTACGAGCAGTACTTC
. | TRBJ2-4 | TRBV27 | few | CASSLRLDGAKNIQYF | TGTGCCAGCAGTTTGCGACTAGATGGGGCCAAAAACATTCAGTACTTC
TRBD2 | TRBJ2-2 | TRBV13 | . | CASSLKASGRKITGELFF | TGTGCCAGCAGCTTAAAGGCTAGCGGCCGAAAGATAACCGGGGAGCTGTTTTTT
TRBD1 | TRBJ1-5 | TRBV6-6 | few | CASSHATGVRNQPQHF | TGTGCCAGCAGTCACGCGACAGGGGTTCGGAATCAGCCCCAGCATTTT
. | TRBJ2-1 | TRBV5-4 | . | CASSGGAASYNEQFF | TGTGCCAGCAGCGGGGGCGCAGCTTCCTACAATGAGCAGTTCTTC
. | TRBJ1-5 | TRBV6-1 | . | CASTRTAPGFQPQHF | TGTGCCAGCACCCGAACCGCCCCCGGGTTTCAGCCCCAGCATTTT
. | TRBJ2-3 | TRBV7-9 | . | CASSFQGTDTQYF | TGTGCCAGCAGCTTTCAGGGTACAGATACGCAGTATTTT
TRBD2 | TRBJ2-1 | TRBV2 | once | CASCAGGNYNEQFF | TGTGCCAGCTGCGCGGGAGGGAACTACAATGAGCAGTTCTTC
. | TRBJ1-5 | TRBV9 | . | CASSVSYQANQPQHF | TGTGCCAGCAGCGTGTCCTACCAGGCCAATCAGCCCCAGCATTTT
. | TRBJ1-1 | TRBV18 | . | CASSPQNSLNTEAFF | TGTGCCAGCTCACCACAAAACAGTTTGAACACTGAAGCTTTCTTT
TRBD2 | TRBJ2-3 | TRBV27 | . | CASTSLAGDRTDTQYF | TGTGCCAGCACCTCACTAGCGGGGGACCGCACAGATACGCAGTATTTT
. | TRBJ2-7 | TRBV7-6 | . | CASSLDTSSYEQYF | TGTGCCAGCAGCTTGGACACGAGCTCCTACGAGCAGTACTTC
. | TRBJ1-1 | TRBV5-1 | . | CAPPDRNTEAFF | TGCGCCCCGCCGGACAGGAACACTGAAGCTTTCTTT
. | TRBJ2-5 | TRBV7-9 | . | CASSLLSGGRGETQYF | TGTGCCAGCAGCTTATTGAGCGGAGGGAGAGGAGAGACCCAGTACTTC
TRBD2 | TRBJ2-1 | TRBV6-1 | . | CASSEGSGGLDEQFF | TGTGCCAGCAGTGAGGGTAGCGGGGGTCTTGATGAGCAGTTCTTC
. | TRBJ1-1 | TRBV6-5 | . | CASSKTASNTEAFF | TGTGCCAGCAGTAAGACTGCGTCAAACACTGAAGCTTTCTTT
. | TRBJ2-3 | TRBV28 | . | CASSPAGAGWGDTQYF | TGTGCCAGCAGCCCTGCGGGGGCAGGCTGGGGAGATACGCAGTATTTT
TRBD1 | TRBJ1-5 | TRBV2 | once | CASCDRGTNQPQHF | TGTGCCAGCTGTGACAGGGGGACTAATCAGCCCCAGCATTTT
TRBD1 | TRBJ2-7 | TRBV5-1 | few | CASAKQGAGDEQYF | TGCGCCAGTGCGAAACAGGGGGCTGGGGACGAGCAGTACTTC
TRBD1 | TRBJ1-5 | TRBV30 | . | CAWSGQGEQPQHF | TGTGCCTGGAGCGGACAGGGTGAGCAGCCCCAGCATTTT
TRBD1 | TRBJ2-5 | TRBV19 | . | CASSSGQVQGETQYF | TGTGCCAGTAGTAGCGGACAGGTTCAGGGGGAGACCCAGTACTTC